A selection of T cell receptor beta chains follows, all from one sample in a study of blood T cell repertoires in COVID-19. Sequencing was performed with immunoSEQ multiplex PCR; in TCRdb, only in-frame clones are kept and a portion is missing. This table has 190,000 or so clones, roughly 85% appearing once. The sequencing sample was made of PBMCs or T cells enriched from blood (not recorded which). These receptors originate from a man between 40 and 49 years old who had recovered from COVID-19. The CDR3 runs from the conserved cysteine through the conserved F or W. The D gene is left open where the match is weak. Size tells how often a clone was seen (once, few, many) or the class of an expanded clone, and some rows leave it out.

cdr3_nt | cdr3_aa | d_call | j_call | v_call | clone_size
TGTGCCAGTAGTCGGCGGGGGGGGAAAGCAACTAATGAAAAACTGTTTTTT | CASSRRGGKATNEKLFF | NA | TRBJ1-4 | TRBV19 | NA
TGTGCCAGCAGTTTGCACAGGGTTTACGAGCAGTACTTC | CASSLHRVYEQYF | NA | TRBJ2-7 | TRBV28 | NA
TGCGCCAGCAGCCTAGGACTAGCGGGATCCACAGATACGCAGTATTTT | CASSLGLAGSTDTQYF | TRBD2 | TRBJ2-3 | TRBV5-1 | NA
TGTGCCAGCAGGGCACAGGGGTTCTACAATGAGCAGTTCTTC | CASRAQGFYNEQFF | TRBD1 | TRBJ2-1 | TRBV6-5 | NA
TGTGCCAGCTCCCTTAACGGGGACACTGAAGCTTTCTTT | CASSLNGDTEAFF | NA | TRBJ1-1 | TRBV18 | NA
TGTGCAAGTCGCCCCACAGGGGCGAAACGCACAGATACGCAGTATTTT | CASRPTGAKRTDTQYF | NA | TRBJ2-3 | TRBV12-2 | NA
TGCGCCAGCAGCTTGGGGCACAATGAGCAGTTCTTC | CASSLGHNEQFF | NA | TRBJ2-1 | TRBV5-1 | NA
TGTGCCAGCAGCCCGCTAGCGGGAGCCGGCACCGGGGAGCTGTTTTTT | CASSPLAGAGTGELFF | TRBD2 | TRBJ2-2 | TRBV7-9 | NA
TGTGCCAGCAGCCAAGGAGGGACAGGGATTAATGAAAAACTGTTTTTT | CASSQGGTGINEKLFF | TRBD1 | TRBJ1-4 | TRBV3-1/TRBV3-2 | NA
TGCGCCAGCAGCTTGGAGTATATGGCCGCTTCGGGCTACGAGCAGTACTTC | CASSLEYMAASGYEQYF | NA | TRBJ2-7 | TRBV5-1 | once
TGTGCCAGCAGGAGACAGGGCGACTATGGCTACACCTTC | CASRRQGDYGYTF | TRBD1 | TRBJ1-2 | TRBV6-5 | NA
TGTGCCAGCAGCTTGGAGTTAGACTCTGGAAACACCATATATTTT | CASSLELDSGNTIYF | NA | TRBJ1-3 | TRBV5-8 | NA
TGCGCCAGCAGCTTGGTACTAGCGGGGCCCTACAATGAGCAGTTCTTC | CASSLVLAGPYNEQFF | TRBD2 | TRBJ2-1 | TRBV5-1 | NA
TGTGCCAGCAGCCAACCTCCTCCCTCGGCGCAGTATTTT | CASSQPPPSAQYF | NA | TRBJ2-3 | TRBV4-2 | NA
TGTGCCAGCAGCCAGGGGGACGGACAAAGACCCCTCCACTTT | CASSQGDGQRPLHF | TRBD1 | TRBJ1-6 | TRBV7-9 | NA
TGTGCCAGCAGCCAGATGACAGGGGTTGGGGAGACCCAGTACTTC | CASSQMTGVGETQYF | TRBD1 | TRBJ2-5 | TRBV3-1/TRBV3-2 | NA
TGTGCCAGCAGTTTTCCGGGATACGCCTACAATGAAGCTTTCTTT | CASSFPGYAYNEAFF | NA | TRBJ1-1 | TRBV28 | NA
TGCAGCGTTGAAGGACAGTCCTCTGGAAACACCATATATTTT | CSVEGQSSGNTIYF | NA | TRBJ1-3 | TRBV29-1 | NA
TGCAGCGTAGAGTCCGCTGGAGCGGGAGAGGGCACCGGGGAGCTGTTTTTT | CSVESAGAGEGTGELFF | TRBD2 | TRBJ2-2 | TRBV29-1 | once
TGCAGCGTTGGAGGGATGCAAGAGACCCAGTACTTC | CSVGGMQETQYF | NA | TRBJ2-5 | TRBV29-1 | NA
TGTGCCAGTAGTATAGTACTCGTCGGGTCCTCTGGGGCCAACGTCCTGACTTTC | CASSIVLVGSSGANVLTF | NA | TRBJ2-6 | TRBV19 | NA
TGTGCCAGCAGCATGTTGCGGGCTAACTATGGCTACACCTTC | CASSMLRANYGYTF | NA | TRBJ1-2 | TRBV3-1/TRBV3-2 | NA
TGTGCCAGCAGCTTTACGACACCCCCGGGGGAGCTGTTTTTT | CASSFTTPPGELFF | NA | TRBJ2-2 | TRBV9 | NA
TGTGCCAGCAGTTTGACACCCCTCTATGGCTACACCTTC | CASSLTPLYGYTF | NA | TRBJ1-2 | TRBV27 | NA
TGTGCCAGCAGCCCCGGACTAGCGGGGGCATACGAGCAGTACTTC | CASSPGLAGAYEQYF | TRBD2 | TRBJ2-7 | TRBV6-5 | NA
TGCGCCAGCAGCTTATCAGGGGCTAGCTCCTACAATGAGCAGTTCTTC | CASSLSGASSYNEQFF | NA | TRBJ2-1 | TRBV5-1 | NA
TGTGCCAGCAGCTTAGATCTCGGACTACAAGAGACCCAGTACTTC | CASSLDLGLQETQYF | NA | TRBJ2-5 | TRBV11-3 | NA
TGTGCCAGCAGCCCCTCGGGACAAGCTGGCTACACCTTC | CASSPSGQAGYTF | NA | TRBJ1-2 | TRBV5-6 | NA
TGTGCCAGCGAACCTAGACAGGGCTATGGCTACACCTTC | CASEPRQGYGYTF | TRBD1 | TRBJ1-2 | TRBV6-5 | NA
TGTGCCAGCAGCGGAGGAGTCGGAATTGCGCAGTATTTT | CASSGGVGIAQYF | NA | TRBJ2-3 | TRBV2 | NA
TGTGCCAGCAGTCGTCGGAATCAGCCCCAGCATTTT | CASSRRNQPQHF | NA | TRBJ1-5 | TRBV28 | NA
TGCGCCAGCAGTGAGCTAACAGGGGAAAACTATGGCTACACCTTC | CASSELTGENYGYTF | TRBD1 | TRBJ1-2 | TRBV10-1 | NA
TGTGCCAGTAGTATCGCTGGGGGCACCCTTATTTCTTACAATGAGCAGTTCTTC | CASSIAGGTLISYNEQFF | NA | TRBJ2-1 | TRBV19 | NA
TGCAGCGTCGCAGGACTAGCGGAGTCGAACACCGGGGAGCTGTTTTTT | CSVAGLAESNTGELFF | TRBD2 | TRBJ2-2 | TRBV29-1 | NA
TGTGCCAGCAGTGAAGGGACTAGCGGTTCGAATGAGCAGTTCTTC | CASSEGTSGSNEQFF | TRBD2 | TRBJ2-1 | TRBV6-1 | NA
TGTGCCAGCAGTTACCCGAGCGGGAGGGCCCCAGATACGCAGTATTTT | CASSYPSGRAPDTQYF | TRBD2 | TRBJ2-3 | TRBV6-2/TRBV6-3 | NA
TGTGCCATCGGTTCAGGGGCGTCCTACGAGCAGTACTTC | CAIGSGASYEQYF | NA | TRBJ2-7 | TRBV10-3 | NA
TGTGCCAGCAGTGAATCTGTACTAGCGGGAGACCTCTACGAGCAGTACTTC | CASSESVLAGDLYEQYF | TRBD2 | TRBJ2-7 | TRBV25-1 | NA
TGTGCCAGCAGTTCCTCCGGGACAGGGGATCTAGAGACCCAGTACTTC | CASSSSGTGDLETQYF | TRBD1 | TRBJ2-5 | TRBV27 | NA
TGTGCCAGCAGTGACGGGTTCATGAACACTGAAGCTTTCTTT | CASSDGFMNTEAFF | NA | TRBJ1-1 | TRBV28 | few
TGTGCCAGCAGCCGATCAGACACTGCTAATCAGCCCCAGCATTTT | CASSRSDTANQPQHF | NA | TRBJ1-5 | TRBV3-1/TRBV3-2 | NA
TGTGCCAGCAGCGACAGGGGAGGAAATGGCTACACCTTC | CASSDRGGNGYTF | TRBD1 | TRBJ1-2 | TRBV27 | NA